The source of this T cell receptor (beta chain) is a study of low-dose radiotherapy and immunotherapy resistance in tumors. Looking at the study overall: Intravenous ipilimumab 1 mg/kg every six weeks was given with nivolumab 240 mg every two weeks. Patients received 300 mg of oral aspirin each day across four cycles, commencing on cycle 1 day 1.

As for time point: before trial treatment. Primers used for first-strand cDNA, a TRAV- and TRBV-specific set, covered both alpha and beta chains. The authors amplified TCRs for 20 to 25 PCR cycles with a constant-region primer and a V-primer adapter. TCRdb used MiXCR to reprocess the reads, holding one entry per CDR3 protein. Here the sample spans tens of thousands of distinct CDR3 sequences, around 17% being singletons. CDR3 length equals 13 residues. The germline V gene encodes CDR1 SNHLY and CDR2 FYNNEI. V dropped 5 bases and J dropped 6 bases, with 12 bases sitting between them. Sequenced here: PBMCs, sampled before treatment. The V and J genes are TRBV2 and TRBJ2-3; a possible D gene is TRBD2 (5 bases). This TCR derives from a male donor with prostate cancer. The CDR3 reads CASSLGISDTQYF. CDR3 sequence (DNA): TGTGCCAGCAGTCTCGGGATTTCTGATACGCAGTATTTT.